These 16 T cell receptor beta chains were all obtained from the same sample, sequenced in a study of blood T cells in healthy people across ages. Alongside a J-beta primer mix, a sample-barcoded 5' primer served in a second PCR lasting roughly 6 to 12 cycles. One entry per CDR3 protein, called by TCRdb with MiXCR from the 5' RACE reads. This sample has 580,000 or so distinct CDR3 sequences; 40% to 55% occur once, and the top ten carry about 26%. The sequencing sample was made of blood. The source of these receptors is a man older than 75 in good health.

The table lists this clonotype with a few counts. The chain carries TRBV5-1 and TRBJ2-5; D is perhaps TRBD1 or TRBD2 (7 bases each). The V end was cut by 3 bases, the J end by 7 bases, with 19 bases between. CDR1 and CDR2 from the germline V gene are SGHRS and YFSETQ. The CDR3 is made up of 15 amino acids. The CDR3 DNA reads TGCGCCAGCAGCTACACGAGCGGGACAGAGGGGACCCAGTACTTC. Amino acid sequence: CASSYTSGTEGTQYF.

V usage is TRBV7-9 and J usage is TRBJ1-2; D might be TRBD1 (5 bases). The V end lost 4 bases, the J end lost 8 bases, and 20 bases lay between the germline ends. CDR1 is SEHNR and CDR2 is FQNEAQ in the germline V gene (reference sequence). The CDR3 sequence is 15 residues long. The CDR3 DNA is TGTGCCAGCAGCTCCACCTCCCTGACAGAGTCGGGCTACACCTTC. It specifies CASSSTSLTESGYTF. The full variable domain, rest sourced from reference TRBV7-9 and TRBJ1-2, is DTGVSQNPRHKITKRGQNVTFRCDPISEHNRLYWYRQTLGQGPEFLTYFQNEAQLEKSRLLSDRFSAERPKGSFSTLEIQRTEQGDSAMYLCASSSTSLTESGYTFGSGTRLTVV.

This chain links TRBV29-1 with TRBJ1-1, with D uncertain. The CDR3 totals 10 residues. The germline V and J ends were trimmed by 7 bases and 1 base, with 4 bases remaining between them. Germline loops: CDR1 SQVTM, CDR2 ANQGSEA. CDR3 loop: CSGANTEAFF. CDR3 DNA: TGCAGCGGGGCGAACACTGAAGCTTTCTTT. Using reference TRBV29-1 and TRBJ1-1 for the parts outside the CDR3, the full variable domain is SAVISQKPSRDICQRGTSLTIQCQVDSQVTMMFWYRQQPGQSLTLIATANQGSEATYESGFVIDKFPISRPNLTFSTLTVSNMSPEDSSIYLCSGANTEAFFGQGTRLTVV.

The genes are TRBV28 and TRBJ1-4; no definite D call. This CDR3 comprises 12 residues. Germline CDR1 MDHEN, CDR2 SYDVKM. V lost 10 bases and J lost 7, with 13 bases in between. The CDR3 nucleotides read TGTGCCACCGGAGGTCTGGTTGAAAAACTGTTTTTT. Translation gives CATGGLVEKLFF.

The chain has TRBV7-2 and TRBJ2-3; 13 positions agree with TRBD2. The CDR3 has 16 amino acids. The trim removed 4 bases at V and 5 bases at J, leaving 6 bases unmatched. Germline V CDR1 and CDR2: SGHTA, FQGNSA. CDR3 region: CASSSWTSGGGDTQYF. CDR3 in DNA: TGTGCCAGCAGCTCCTGGACTAGCGGGGGAGGAGATACGCAGTATTTT. The full variable domain, in which reference TRBV7-2 and TRBJ2-3 provide the parts outside the CDR3, is GAGVSQSPSNKVTEKGKDVELRCDPISGHTALYWYRQSLGQGLEFLIYFQGNSAPDKSGLPSDRFSAERTGGSVSTLTIQRTQQEDSAVYLCASSSWTSGGGDTQYFGPGTRLTVL.

The J gene is TRBJ1-5, the V gene TRBV10-3; D perhaps matches TRBD1 (5 bases). The CDR3 has 13 residues. V lost 8 bases, J lost 4 bases, and 12 bases lay in between. From germline, CDR1 is ENHRY and CDR2 SYGVKD. CDR3 loop: CAIGAAMNQPQHF. CDR3 bases: TGTGCCATCGGGGCAGCGATGAATCAGCCCCAGCATTTT.

In DNA, the CDR3 is TGCAGTGCTCCTAGGGGTGGGTCTTTCTCTGGAAACACCATATATTTT. Translating it yields CSAPRGGSFSGNTIYF. The chain uses TRBV20-1 and TRBJ1-3, with TRBD1 as a possible D gene (5 bases). Trimming left V 5 bases short and J 0 bases short, with 17 bases between. Germline V gives CDR1 DFQATT, CDR2 SNEGSKA (reference sequence). This CDR3 region has 16 residues.

This sequence joins TRBV4-1 and TRBJ1-2; no clear D gene. Trimming cost V 4 bases and J 2 bases, with 17 bases left between them. Germline V CDR1 and CDR2: MGHRA, YSYEKL. The CDR3 extends over 16 amino acids. CDR3 nucleotide sequence: TGCGCCAGCAGCCCTCACCAAGGGAGATTGAACTATGGCTACACCTTC. Encoded protein: CASSPHQGRLNYGYTF.

In this sample, this clonotype turned up a few times. This chain joins TRBV27 and TRBJ2-5; 7 nucleotides align to TRBD2. The V segment lost 8 bases and the J segment 5 bases; nucleotides outside the gene matches: 5. Per the germline V gene, CDR1 is MNHEY and CDR2 is SMNVEV (reference sequence). The CDR3 runs to 12 residues. The CDR3 here is CASAGLGETQYF. The CDR3 DNA sequence: TGTGCCAGCGCAGGACTAGGGGAGACCCAGTACTTC.

In this sample, this clonotype turned up once. This chain uses TRBV3-1 with TRBJ2-5, with TRBD1 as a possible D gene (6 bases). The CDR3 is 14 residues long. Trimming pared 5 bases from V and 1 base from J, leaving 11 bases between. CDR1 and CDR2 (germline): LGHDT, YNNKEL (reference sequence). The CDR3 is CASSWGHIQETQYF. The CDR3 DNA reads TGTGCCAGCAGCTGGGGACACATCCAAGAGACCCAGTACTTC.

There are a few counts of this clonotype. The V call is TRBV7-2, the J call TRBJ1-4; D perhaps matches TRBD1 (5 bases). CDR1 is SGHTA, CDR2 FQGNSA, per germline. Trimming stripped 8 bases from V and 4 bases from J, with 17 bases between. The CDR3 contains 15 residues. The CDR3 spells CASGIRGTFNEKLFF. CDR3 in DNA: TGTGCCAGCGGCATTCGGGGGACCTTTAATGAAAAACTGTTTTTT.

V gene TRBV24-1 combines with J gene TRBJ2-5; a weak D match, TRBD1 (7 bases). This CDR3 is built from 15 residues. The V end lost 4 bases, the J end lost 4 bases, and 15 bases lay between the germline ends. CDR1 is KGHDR and CDR2 is SFDVKD in the germline V gene. CDR3 region: CATSDPGGAGETQYF. Here the CDR3 DNA reads TGTGCCACCAGTGACCCAGGGGGAGCGGGAGAGACCCAGTACTTC.

The CDR3 bases are TGTGCCAGCAGACCCGGGGGCTCGAACACTGAAGCTTTCTTT. Its protein product is CASRPGGSNTEAFF. The chain joins TRBV12-3 or TRBV12-4 to TRBJ1-1; possibly TRBD1 for D (6 bases). V lost 6 bases to trimming and J lost 1 base, with 12 bases between them. The CDR3 totals 14 residues.

This chain links TRBV18 with TRBJ2-5; no reliable D call. The CDR3 is 15 residues long. The V end lost 1 base, the J end lost 0 bases, and 9 bases lay between the germline ends. CDR1 is KGHSH and CDR2 is LQKENI in the germline V gene. CDR3 loop: CASSPQARDQETQYF. CDR3 DNA sequence: TGTGCCAGCTCACCACAGGCCCGAGACCAAGAGACCCAGTACTTC.

The gene calls are TRBV3-1 and TRBJ1-1, with 9 bases aligning to TRBD1. V dropped 1 base and J dropped 5; count of bases not matched to a gene: 2. From germline, CDR1 is LGHDT and CDR2 YNNKEL (reference sequence). This CDR3 has 14 amino acids. The CDR3 reads CASSQGDRETEAFF. The CDR3 region has the DNA TGTGCCAGCAGCCAAGGGGACAGGGAGACTGAAGCTTTCTTT.

The J gene is TRBJ1-5, the V gene TRBV4-3, with D unclear. The CDR3 has 15 residues. The ends were cut back, 0 bases at V and 3 bases at J, with 9 bases in the middle. From germline, CDR1 is LGHNA and CDR2 YSLEER. CDR3 nucleotide sequence: TGCGCCAGCAGCCAAGATAACGGTTTCAATCAGCCCCAGCATTTT. This sequence encodes CASSQDNGFNQPQHF.